These 20 T cell receptor beta chains share one sample of origin, sequenced in a study of blood T cell repertoires in COVID-19. The assay was immunoSEQ multiplex PCR, and TCRdb's table has in-frame clones only and misses some. The sample includes 100,000 to 150,000 clones, more than 70% of them seen just once. The sequenced sample was peripheral blood. The receptors come from a human donor in a cohort sampled during active COVID-19.

This chain connects TRBV27 to TRBJ1-5; D unclear. Trimming removed 3 bases from V and 4 bases from J, with 7 bases in between. Germline CDR1 and CDR2: MNHEY and SMNVEV (reference sequence). The CDR3 is 13 amino acids. This CDR3 reads CASSFGGNQPQHF. CDR3 bases: TGTGCCAGCAGTTTTGGAGGAAATCAGCCCCAGCATTTT.

This clone was picked up one time. V and J are TRBV18 and TRBJ1-1; tentatively, D is TRBD1 (6 bases). Germline V gene data show CDR1 as KGHSH and CDR2 as LQKENI. The V end was cut by 0 bases, the J end by 4 bases, with 18 bases between. The CDR3 totals 17 residues. This CDR3 is CASSPPFAGGGGTEAFF. Written as DNA, the CDR3 is TGTGCCAGCTCACCACCTTTTGCGGGGGGCGGTGGCACTGAAGCTTTCTTT.

This clone was found a few times. This rearrangement joins TRBV10-2 to TRBJ1-2; D not resolved. CDR3 length: 13 residues. CDR1 and CDR2 (germline): WSHSY, SAAADI. V lost 1 base and J 0 bases, leaving 3 bases between the germline ends. The CDR3 coding sequence is TGCGCCAGCAGTGAGTTATCTAACTATGGCTACACCTTC. This sequence encodes CASSELSNYGYTF.

The chain joins TRBV28 to TRBJ2-7; weak D call: TRBD2 (7 bases). The germline V and J ends were trimmed by 6 bases and 0 bases, with 18 bases remaining between them. CDR3 length: 16 amino acids. Germline V gene data show CDR1 as MDHEN and CDR2 as SYDVKM. The CDR3 loop reads CASSSSGGSHSYEQYF. In nucleotides, the CDR3 is TGTGCCAGCAGCTCCTCGGGGGGCAGCCACTCCTACGAGCAGTACTTC.

The chain recombines TRBV2 with TRBJ2-2; TRBD2 agrees at 7 bases. This CDR3 region has 14 residues. The ends lost 7 bases at V and 10 bases at J; junction bases unmatched: 12. From germline, CDR1 is SNHLY and CDR2 FYNNEI. The CDR3 sequence: CASTGRRAAPELFF. CDR3 DNA: TGTGCCAGCACCGGGAGGCGGGCTGCCCCGGAGCTGTTTTTT.

Note on this clone: Within the sample, other DNA sequences also encode this same CDR3. The J gene is TRBJ1-2, the V gene TRBV2; 7 bases map to TRBD1. In germline, CDR1 is SNHLY, CDR2 FYNNEI. J gave up 5 bases and V 0 bases, and 6 bases lay outside the gene matches. The CDR3 has 15 amino acids. This CDR3 reads CASSEALAGGYGYTF. As DNA, the CDR3 is TGTGCCAGCAGTGAAGCGCTGGCAGGGGGATATGGCTACACCTTC.

This CDR3 is CASTRRVGTGALPYNSPLHF. CDR3 DNA sequence: TGTGCCAGCACCCGACGGGTTGGGACAGGGGCCCTTCCTTATAATTCACCCCTCCACTTT. V usage is TRBV2 and J usage is TRBJ1-6; TRBD1 matches 10 bases. J lost 4 bases, V lost 7 bases, and 19 bases had no gene match. CDR1 and CDR2 (germline): SNHLY, FYNNEI. This CDR3 has 20 residues.

The chain recombines TRBV6-5 with TRBJ1-5, with 7 bases aligning to TRBD1. This CDR3 has 15 amino acids. Germline V gene data show CDR1 as MNHEY and CDR2 as SVGAGI. With 6 bases clipped from V and 2 bases from J, the junction kept 7 bases outside the gene matches. The CDR3 nucleotides are TGTGCCAGCAGATCAGGGGGAGTCGGCAATCAGCCCCAGCATTTT. It specifies CASRSGGVGNQPQHF.

V is TRBV2 and J is TRBJ1-5; D is undetermined. This CDR3 is 12 amino acids long. Trimming removed 4 bases from V and 6 bases from J, with 7 bases in between. Germline assignment: CDR1 SNHLY and CDR2 FYNNEI. The DNA of the CDR3 is TGTGCCAGCAGTGTGTTCGGTCAGCCCCAGCATTTT. It is translated as CASSVFGQPQHF.

V is TRBV4-1 and J is TRBJ2-7; TRBD1 matches at 7 bases. J was trimmed by 3 bases and V by 0 bases; bases with no gene match: 2. The CDR3 covers 14 residues. The V gene's germline CDR1 is MGHRA and CDR2 YSYEKL. CDR3 protein: CASSQDQGVYEQYF. The CDR3 nucleotides are TGCGCCAGCAGCCAAGATCAGGGGGTCTACGAGCAGTACTTC.

This clone ranks as medium-sized. The CDR3 nucleotides are TGCGCCAGCAGTTTCGGACAGGGAGTCGAGAACACTGAAGCTTTCTTT. Its translation is CASSFGQGVENTEAFF. The rearrangement links TRBV10-1 to TRBJ1-1; 8 bases agree with TRBD1. Germline V lookup: CDR1 WNHNN, CDR2 SYGVQD (reference sequence). The CDR3 is made up of 16 amino acids. Trimming cost V 5 bases and J 1 base; bases outside gene matches: 9.

The rearrangement joins TRBV3-1 (or the pseudogene TRBV3-2) to TRBJ2-1; 13 nucleotides match TRBD2. This CDR3 is built from 19 residues. Trimming removed 2 bases from V and 4 bases from J; junction bases left unmatched: 11. Germline loops: CDR1 LGHDT, CDR2 YNNKEL (reference sequence). CDR3 in amino acids: CASSQRLAGGVWGYNEQFF. As DNA, the CDR3 is TGTGCCAGCAGCCAAAGACTAGCGGGAGGTGTATGGGGATACAATGAGCAGTTCTTC.

J is TRBJ1-5 and V is TRBV18; TRBD1 aligns across 8 bases. Germline-derived CDR1 and CDR2 are KGHSH and LQKENI. This CDR3 has 16 amino acids. The junction had 9 bases not matched to a gene; V was cut back by 2 bases and J by 6 bases. CDR3 DNA: TGTGCCAGCTCACCAAGCGCTCAGGGGGCTGGTCAGCCCCAGCATTTT. Translated, it gives CASSPSAQGAGQPQHF.

V usage is TRBV28 and J usage is TRBJ2-7; no clear D. This CDR3 has 12 amino acids. Deletions cut 1 base from V and 2 bases from J, with 3 bases between. Germline V lookup: CDR1 MDHEN, CDR2 SYDVKM. The CDR3 sequence: CASSLYTYEQYF. The CDR3 DNA is TGTGCCAGCAGTTTATACACCTACGAGCAGTACTTC.

The chain couples TRBV15 to TRBJ2-7; no reliable D call. Germline V gene sequence: CDR1 LNHNV, CDR2 YYDKDF (reference sequence). Trimming shortened V by 5 bases and J by 0 bases, and 14 bases separated the two germline ends. The CDR3 totals 15 residues. CDR3 in amino acids: CATSGPDPSSYEQYF. CDR3 coding DNA: TGTGCCACCAGCGGGCCTGACCCAAGCTCCTACGAGCAGTACTTC.

The rearrangement links TRBV5-8 to TRBJ1-1; D gene unclear. The germline CDR1 and CDR2 sequences are SGHTS and YDEGEE. The CDR3 totals 12 residues. Trimming left V 2 bases short and J 3 bases short, with 5 bases between. The CDR3 loop reads CASSFFDTEAFF. The DNA for the CDR3 is TGTGCCAGCAGCTTCTTCGACACTGAAGCTTTCTTT. The complete variable domain, with remaining parts taken from reference TRBV5-8 and TRBJ1-1, reads EAGVTQSPTHLIKTRGQQATLRCSPISGHTSVYWYQQALGLGLQFLLWYDEGEERNRGNFPPRFSGRQFPNYSSELNVNALELEDSALYLCASSFFDTEAFFGQGTRLTVV.

The chain links TRBV7-9 to TRBJ1-4; D gene unclear. Germline CDR1 reads SEHNR; CDR2 reads FQNEAQ (reference sequence). V was clipped by 3 bases and J by 4 bases, with 9 bases between them. This CDR3 contains 14 residues. The CDR3 spells CASSFQSGNEKLFF. In DNA, the CDR3 is TGTGCCAGCAGCTTTCAGAGCGGTAATGAAAAACTGTTTTTT. Full variable domain (rest looked up from reference TRBV7-9 and TRBJ1-4): DTGVSQNPRHKITKRGQNVTFRCDPISEHNRLYWYRQTLGQGPEFLTYFQNEAQLEKSRLLSDRFSAERPKGSFSTLEIQRTEQGDSAMYLCASSFQSGNEKLFFGSGTQLSVL.

The chain recombines TRBV7-2 with TRBJ2-1; 10 bases line up with TRBD2. This CDR3 is 15 amino acids long. The junction had 3 bases not matched to a gene; V was cut back by 3 bases and J by 4 bases. The germline CDR1 and CDR2 sequences are SGHTA and FQGNSA. CDR3 coding DNA: TGTGCCAGCAGCTTCGGACTAGCGGAGTACAATGAGCAGTTCTTC. Translation gives CASSFGLAEYNEQFF.

The V and J genes are TRBV12-5 and TRBJ1-2, with D possibly matching TRBD1 (6 bases). V lost 4 bases and J 2 bases, leaving 26 bases between the germline ends. Germline V gene sequence: CDR1 LGHNT, CDR2 FRNRAP. The CDR3 covers 19 residues. In DNA, the CDR3 is TGTGCTAGTGGTTCCCCGGCGCGCCTGGGGGCACAGTCGAACTATGGCTACACCTTC. Amino acids: CASGSPARLGAQSNYGYTF.

The chain links TRBV5-1 to TRBJ1-6; 8 bases agree with TRBD1. J gave up 3 bases and V 7 bases, and 3 bases lay outside the gene matches. The CDR3 length is 14 residues. CDR1 and CDR2 (germline): SGHRS, YFSETQ. The CDR3 nucleotides are TGCGCCAGCGCCACAGGGGGCTATAATTCACCCCTCCACTTT. The encoded protein is CASATGGYNSPLHF.